The rows below give T cell receptor beta chains drawn from one sample of a study of blood T cell repertoires in COVID-19. Produced via immunoSEQ multiplex PCR; TCRdb's table is partial and in-frame only. The sample contains fewer than 250,000 clones, 80% to 90% of which appear only once. Sequencing was carried out using peripheral blood. Receptor source: a man aged 40-49 years with acute or convalescent COVID-19. Each CDR3 is given with its conserved first and last residue. The D gene is left open where the match is weak. Clone size appears in some rows only: once, few, many, or a class for an expanded clone.

V gene	clone size	D gene	J gene	CDR3 length	CDR3 DNA	CDR3 protein
TRBV27	few	.	TRBJ2-7	15	TGTGCCAGCAGTTATCTTCCCCCAGGTTCCCCCGAGCAGTACTTC	CASSYLPPGSPEQYF
TRBV5-1	.	TRBD2	TRBJ2-1	15	TGCGCCAGCAGCTTGGAGGGACTAGCCACCAATGAGCAGTTCTTC	CASSLEGLATNEQFF
TRBV19	.	.	TRBJ1-1	16	TGTGCCAGTAGTATATTTGGCGGGAGTCAAGACACTGAAGCTTTCTTT	CASSIFGGSQDTEAFF
TRBV19	.	.	TRBJ2-5	12	TGTGCCAGCGCGGGATTGGGAGAGACCCAGTACTTC	CASAGLGETQYF
TRBV7-9	.	.	TRBJ1-4	15	TGTGCCAGCAGCTTAGCTAGTTTCAGCGGGGAAAAACTGTTTTTT	CASSLASFSGEKLFF
TRBV6-2/TRBV6-3	.	TRBD2	TRBJ2-7	22	TGTGCCAGCAGACCTACCTATTGGATCGACAGGGATGGGACTAGCGGGGCCTACGAGCAGTACTTC	CASRPTYWIDRDGTSGAYEQYF
TRBV6-2/TRBV6-3	.	.	TRBJ2-3	14	TGTGCCAGCAGTAAAGGACAGTTCACAGATACGCAGTATTTT	CASSKGQFTDTQYF
TRBV27	.	.	TRBJ1-1	15	TGTGCCAGCAGTTTAAGGGGAGGTTCGAACACTGAAGCTTTCTTT	CASSLRGGSNTEAFF
TRBV5-5	few	.	TRBJ1-6	16	TGTGCCAGCAGCTCGGGGGAGGGGAGCAATAATTCACCCCTCCACTTT	CASSSGEGSNNSPLHF
TRBV24-1	.	TRBD1	TRBJ2-3	14	TGTGCCACCAGTGAAGGGGGGACAGGGGATACGCAGTATTTT	CATSEGGTGDTQYF
TRBV28	.	.	TRBJ1-1	13	TGTGCCAGCAGTCTGCTACCGACAGACCAAGCTTTCTTT	CASSLLPTDQAFF
TRBV7-9	.	.	TRBJ2-7	15	TGTGCCAGCAGCTTAGCTCTGGGCCAAGCCTACGAGCAGTACTTC	CASSLALGQAYEQYF
TRBV27	.	TRBD2	TRBJ2-7	17	TGTGCCAGCAGTTTATCGATCCCAGCGGGGGGGATCTACGAGCAGTACTTC	CASSLSIPAGGIYEQYF
TRBV3-1/TRBV3-2	few	.	TRBJ1-1	14	TGTGCCAGCAGCCACGAAAGGGGAGGGACTGAAGCTTTCTTT	CASSHERGGTEAFF